This T cell receptor beta chain was sequenced in a study of blood T cell repertoires in COVID-19. About the research overall: Sites across the United States, Italy and Spain contributed samples from acute and convalescent COVID-19. The cDNA or gDNA used as material had been derived from T cells, B-cell-depleted T cells, or PBMCs.

This clone showed up just a few times. CDR1 SGHDT and CDR2 YYEEEE come from the germline V gene. V lost 4 bases, J lost 0 bases, and 8 bases lay in between. The CDR3 is 13 residues long. Original processing methods: How many nucleated cells were present was estimated from reference gene primer amplification. Some clones are missing from TCRdb's copy, which holds only in-frame ones; the method was immunoSEQ multiplex PCR. V, J and clone size are taken as reported in that table, and D and trimming were inferred from the DNA itself. The sample shows hundreds of thousands of clones, around 89% of them seen only once.

The TCR originated in a woman in her fifties or sixties with acute or convalescent COVID-19. The sequenced material came from peripheral blood. This rearrangement joins TRBV5-6 to TRBJ2-7; D is ambiguous. Written as DNA, the CDR3 is TGTGCCAGCAGCCTACAGAGCTCCTACGAGCAGTACTTC. Protein: CASSLQSSYEQYF.